This TCR beta chain was observed in a study of T cells after yellow fever vaccination (dated by TCRdb to between 2019 and 2020). For the study in its entirety: The SMART-Seq v4 Ultra Low Input RNA kit was used to prepare libraries from fractions with low cell numbers. To follow T-cell clones before and after both primary and booster YFV17D yellow fever vaccination, bulk TCR alpha and beta repertoires underwent longitudinal sequencing. Two healthy male donors, one aged 18 to 30 and one aged 30 to 39 years, were included in the cohort. Bulk PBMC replicates and cell subsets were isolated from blood drawn at multiple timepoints before and after both primary and secondary immunization.

This clonotype turned up a few times. No antigen is known for it. Per-nucleotide qualities are absent, and no much larger clonotype sits a single base away. The treatment or condition label, as the study defines it: live attenuated yellow fever vaccine strain. At each blood-draw timepoint, two biological replicates of bulk PBMCs were obtained. A standard Ficoll-Paque protocol was used to isolate PBMCs from peripheral blood. TriZol was used to extract RNA from bulk PBMCs, from CD4 and CD8 fractions, and from dextramer-positive and dextramer-negative fractions. Overall study results and their limits: A small fraction of clonotypes showed up in both the CD4 and CD8 compartments, probably as a result of convergent recombination. Only a couple of donors were included in the study, so the extent to which the findings can be generalized is limited. The secondary T-cell response was weaker than the primary response but faster, peaking on day 5 instead of day 15. Most clones expanded after primary vaccination were re-detected after the booster (approximately 96% of CD4 and around 88% of CD8), suggesting broad memory maintenance. Because abundant contaminating clonotypes from the bulk population could be contained in FACS-sorted repertoires, computational filtering was required.

Sequencing used an Illumina NovaSeq 6000. TCR cDNA was made using 5'RACE template switching, a step that added a universal primer site and unique molecular identifiers. cDNA synthesis was primed from both the TCR alpha and TCR beta constant segments. Library amplification used two PCR steps, and the second PCR step added sample barcodes and sequencing adapters. Sequencing of libraries was done on Illumina HiSeq 2500 (2x100 bp) or NovaSeq (2x150 bp). On the authors' methods: MIGEC was used to demultiplex reads and collapse the reads into UMI consensus sequences, and MiXCR was used for V(D)J alignment. Using edgeR on replicate PBMC samples, clonotypes were called vaccine-responding if FDR was below 0.01 and the log2 fold change was above 5 up to day 15. Each bulk clonotype was labeled CD4 or CD8 based on which sequenced repertoire, CD4 or CD8, contained the clonotype at higher abundance. TCRdb cleaned the public reads at Q25 with fastp, built clones with MiXCR and kept in-frame beta chains. Rows are unified per CDR3 protein, each entry keeping the most common DNA and genes. TCRdb, rather than the study authors, made the V and J calls. The sample table records about 240,000 distinct CDR3 sequences; 3.6% of these occur just once. Of the sample, about a fifth falls within the top ten clones.

This material consisted of PBMCs, taken 15 days after the yellow fever booster vaccination. This clonotype was obtained from a man aged 18-30 years who received the YFV17D yellow fever vaccine.

The CDR3 region reads CASGPSRTGDNTEAFF. In nucleotide form, the sequence is TGTGCTAGTGGTCCATCTCGTACAGGGGATAATACTGAAGCTTTCTTT. The rearranged segments are TRBV12-5 and TRBJ1-1; 7 nucleotides in the junction match TRBD1. The germline V gene encodes CDR1 LGHNT and CDR2 FRNRAP. V loses 5 bases at its end and J loses 5 bases; junction bases beyond the gene matches: 14. The CDR3 runs 16 amino acids, cysteine and phenylalanine included. Solely the CDR3 DNA is kept, with 48 bases framed from the first base.